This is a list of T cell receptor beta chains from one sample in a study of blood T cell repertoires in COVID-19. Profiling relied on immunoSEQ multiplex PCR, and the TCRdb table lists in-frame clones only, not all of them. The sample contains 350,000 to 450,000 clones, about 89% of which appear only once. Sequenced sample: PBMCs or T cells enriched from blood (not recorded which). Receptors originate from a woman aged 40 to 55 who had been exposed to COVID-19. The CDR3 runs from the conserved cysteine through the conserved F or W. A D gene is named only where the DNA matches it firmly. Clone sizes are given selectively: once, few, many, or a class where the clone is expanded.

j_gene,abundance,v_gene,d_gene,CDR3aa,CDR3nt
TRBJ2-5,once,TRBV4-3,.,CASSRTEGAQETQYF,TGCGCCAGCAGCCGGACAGAGGGCGCCCAAGAGACCCAGTACTTC
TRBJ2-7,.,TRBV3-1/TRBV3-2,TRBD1,CASSRTGLGEQYF,TGTGCCAGCAGCCGGACAGGCCTCGGCGAGCAGTACTTC
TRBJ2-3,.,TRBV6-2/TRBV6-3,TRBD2,CASSYASGGTDTQYF,TGTGCCAGCAGTTATGCTAGCGGGGGCACAGATACGCAGTATTTT
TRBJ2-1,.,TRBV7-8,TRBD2,CASSARTSGISGGRFF,TGTGCCAGCAGCGCAAGGACTAGCGGAATATCTGGGGGGCGGTTCTTC
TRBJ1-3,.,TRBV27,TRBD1,CASRPTGSSGNTIYF,TGTGCCAGCAGGCCGACAGGGAGCTCCGGAAACACCATATATTTT
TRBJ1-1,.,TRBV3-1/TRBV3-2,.,CASSQDLGRNTEAFF,TGTGCCAGCAGCCAAGACCTGGGGAGGAACACTGAAGCTTTCTTT
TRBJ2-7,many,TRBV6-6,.,CASSATYEQYF,TGTGCCAGCAGTGCCACTTACGAGCAGTACTTC
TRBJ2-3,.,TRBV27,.,CASSLSARADTQYF,TGTGCCAGCAGTTTGTCCGCACGGGCAGATACGCAGTATTTT
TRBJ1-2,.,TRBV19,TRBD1,CASSIGQGLNYGYTF,TGTGCCAGTAGTATCGGACAGGGTCTAAACTATGGCTACACCTTC
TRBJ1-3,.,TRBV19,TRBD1,CATRQGSGNTIYF,TGTGCCACCAGACAGGGCTCTGGAAACACCATATATTTT
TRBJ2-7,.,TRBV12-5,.,CASGHQFEQYF,TGTGCTAGTGGTCACCAGTTCGAGCAGTACTTC
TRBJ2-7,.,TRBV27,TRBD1,CASSLRQGSYEQYF,TGTGCCAGCAGTTTACGACAGGGGTCCTACGAGCAGTACTTC
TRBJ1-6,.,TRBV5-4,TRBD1,CASRTGTGNNSPLHF,TGTGCCAGCAGAACCGGGACAGGGAACAATTCACCCCTCCACTTT
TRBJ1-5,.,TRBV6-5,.,CASRTGNQPQHF,TGTGCCAGCAGAACAGGCAATCAGCCCCAGCATTTT
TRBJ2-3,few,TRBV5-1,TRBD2,CASSYSRDYSTDTQYF,TGCGCCAGCAGCTATAGCCGGGACTACAGCACAGATACGCAGTATTTT
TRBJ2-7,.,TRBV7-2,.,CASSPPERPYEQYF,TGTGCCAGCAGCCCCCCTGAGCGGCCCTACGAGCAGTACTTC
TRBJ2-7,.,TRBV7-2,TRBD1,CASSPYRTGRYEQYF,TGTGCCAGCAGCCCCTATAGGACAGGGCGCTACGAGCAGTACTTC
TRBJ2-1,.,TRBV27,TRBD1,CASSSRRDREKREQFF,TGTGCCAGCAGTTCCCGCCGGGACAGGGAGAAGCGGGAGCAGTTCTTC